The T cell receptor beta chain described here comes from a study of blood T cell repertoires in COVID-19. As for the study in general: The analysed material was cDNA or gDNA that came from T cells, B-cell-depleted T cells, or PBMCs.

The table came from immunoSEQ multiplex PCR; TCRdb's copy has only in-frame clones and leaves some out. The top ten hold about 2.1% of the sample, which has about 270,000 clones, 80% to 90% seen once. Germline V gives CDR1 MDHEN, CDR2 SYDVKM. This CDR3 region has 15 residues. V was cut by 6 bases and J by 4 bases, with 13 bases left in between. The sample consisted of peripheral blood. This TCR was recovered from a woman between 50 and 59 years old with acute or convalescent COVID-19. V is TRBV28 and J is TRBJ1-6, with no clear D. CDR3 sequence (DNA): TGTGCCAGCAGCGTCCTGGACTCTTATAATTCACCCCTCCACTTT. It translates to CASSVLDSYNSPLHF.